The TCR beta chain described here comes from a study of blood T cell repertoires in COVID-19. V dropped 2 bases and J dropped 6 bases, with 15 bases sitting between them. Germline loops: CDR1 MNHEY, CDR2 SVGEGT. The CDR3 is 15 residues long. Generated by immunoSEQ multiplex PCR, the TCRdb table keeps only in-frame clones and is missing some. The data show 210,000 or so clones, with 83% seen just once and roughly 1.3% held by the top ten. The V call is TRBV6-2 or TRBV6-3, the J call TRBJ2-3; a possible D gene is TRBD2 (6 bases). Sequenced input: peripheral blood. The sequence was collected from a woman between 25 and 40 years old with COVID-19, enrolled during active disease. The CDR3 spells CASSYRGRERDTQYF. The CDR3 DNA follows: TGTGCCAGCAGTTACCGGGGCCGGGAGAGGGATACGCAGTATTTT.